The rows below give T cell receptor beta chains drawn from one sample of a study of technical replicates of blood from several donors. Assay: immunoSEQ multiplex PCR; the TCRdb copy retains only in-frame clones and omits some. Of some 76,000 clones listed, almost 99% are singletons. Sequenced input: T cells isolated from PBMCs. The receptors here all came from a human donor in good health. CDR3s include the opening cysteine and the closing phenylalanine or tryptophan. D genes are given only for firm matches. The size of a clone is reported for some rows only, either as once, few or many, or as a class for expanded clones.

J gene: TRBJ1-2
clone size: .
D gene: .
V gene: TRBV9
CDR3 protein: CASTSRVNYGYTF
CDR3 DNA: TGTGCCAGCACCTCCCGGGTAAACTATGGCTACACCTTC

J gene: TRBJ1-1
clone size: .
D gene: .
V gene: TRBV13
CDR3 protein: CASSFSGVNTEAFF
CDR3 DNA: TGTGCCAGCAGCTTTTCGGGTGTGAACACTGAAGCTTTCTTT

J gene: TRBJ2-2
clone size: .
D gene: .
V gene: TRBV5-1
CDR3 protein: CASSLQQGSTTGELFF
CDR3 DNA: TGCGCCAGCAGCTTGCAACAGGGATCCACCACCGGGGAGCTGTTTTTT

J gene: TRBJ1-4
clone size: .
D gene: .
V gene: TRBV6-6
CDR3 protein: CASKRGDVTNEKLFF
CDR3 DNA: TGTGCCTCTAAAAGGGGTGATGTAACTAATGAAAAACTGTTTTTT

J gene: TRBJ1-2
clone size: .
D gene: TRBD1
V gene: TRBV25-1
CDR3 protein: CASTQGANGYTF
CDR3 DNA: TGTGCCAGCACCCAGGGGGCTAATGGCTACACCTTC

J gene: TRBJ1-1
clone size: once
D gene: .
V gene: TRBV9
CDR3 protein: CASSVVGGNTEAFF
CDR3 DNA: TGTGCCAGCAGCGTAGTAGGGGGGAACACTGAAGCTTTCTTT

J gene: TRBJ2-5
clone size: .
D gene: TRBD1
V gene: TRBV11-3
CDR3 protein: CASSPYTGQGMETQYF
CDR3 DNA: TGTGCCAGCAGCCCTTATACGGGACAGGGGATGGAGACCCAGTACTTC

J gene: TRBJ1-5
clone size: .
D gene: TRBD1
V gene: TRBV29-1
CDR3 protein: CSVAPGGGNQPQHF
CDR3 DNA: TGCAGCGTCGCCCCAGGGGGAGGCAATCAGCCCCAGCATTTT

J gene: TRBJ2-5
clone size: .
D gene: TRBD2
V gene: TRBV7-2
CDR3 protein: CASSRRGGFLQETQYF
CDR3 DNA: TGTGCCAGCAGCCGTCGGGGGGGGTTTCTGCAAGAGACCCAGTACTTC

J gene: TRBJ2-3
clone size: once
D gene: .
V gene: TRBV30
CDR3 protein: CAWSSTRDTQYF
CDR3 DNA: TGTGCCTGGAGTTCAACTAGAGATACGCAGTATTTT

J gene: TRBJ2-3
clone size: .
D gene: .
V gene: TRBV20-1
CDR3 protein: CSASPDTQYF
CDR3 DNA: TGCAGTGCTAGTCCGGATACGCAGTATTTT

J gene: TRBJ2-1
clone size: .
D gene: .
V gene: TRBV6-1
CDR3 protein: CASSELAGYNEQFF
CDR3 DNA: TGTGCCAGCAGTGAATTAGCAGGGTACAATGAGCAGTTCTTC

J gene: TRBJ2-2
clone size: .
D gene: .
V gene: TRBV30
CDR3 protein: CAWRGLRNTGELFF
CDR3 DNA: TGTGCCTGGAGGGGCTTGCGCAACACCGGGGAGCTGTTTTTT

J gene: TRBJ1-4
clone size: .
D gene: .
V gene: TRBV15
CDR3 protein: CATRDSTGFYLEKLFF
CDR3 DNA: TGTGCCACCAGAGATAGTACAGGGTTCTACCTTGAAAAACTGTTTTTT

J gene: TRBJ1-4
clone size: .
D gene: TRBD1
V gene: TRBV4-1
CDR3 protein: CASSQPGTGEKLFF
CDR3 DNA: TGCGCCAGCAGCCAACCCGGGACAGGGGAAAAACTGTTTTTT

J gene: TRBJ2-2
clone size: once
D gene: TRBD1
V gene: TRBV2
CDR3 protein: CASRDRTGGGELFF
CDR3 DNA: TGTGCCAGCAGAGACCGGACAGGGGGCGGGGAGCTGTTTTTT

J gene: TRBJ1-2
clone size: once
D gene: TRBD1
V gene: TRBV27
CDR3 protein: CASSSGTGDYGYTF
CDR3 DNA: TGTGCCAGCAGTTCGGGGACAGGGGATTATGGCTACACCTTC

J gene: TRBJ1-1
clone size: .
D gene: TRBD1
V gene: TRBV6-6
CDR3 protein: CASSQDRVGTEAFF
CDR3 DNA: TGTGCCAGCAGTCAAGACAGGGTGGGCACTGAAGCTTTCTTT

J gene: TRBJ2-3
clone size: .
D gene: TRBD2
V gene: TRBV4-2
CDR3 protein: CASSALGGSGSVYTQYF
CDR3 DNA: TGTGCCAGCAGCGCCCTCGGAGGGAGCGGGAGTGTTTATACGCAGTATTTT

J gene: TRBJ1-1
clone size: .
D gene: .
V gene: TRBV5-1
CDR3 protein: CASRERYRELNTEAFF
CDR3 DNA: TGCGCCAGCAGGGAAAGATACAGGGAATTGAACACTGAAGCTTTCTTT

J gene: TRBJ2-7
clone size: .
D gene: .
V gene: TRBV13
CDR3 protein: CASSLAGYEQYF
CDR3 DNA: TGTGCCAGCAGCTTAGCAGGCTACGAGCAGTACTTC

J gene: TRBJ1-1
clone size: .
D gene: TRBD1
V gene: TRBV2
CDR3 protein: CASMNRGRVNTEAFF
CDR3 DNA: TGTGCCAGCATGAACAGGGGAAGAGTGAACACTGAAGCTTTCTTT

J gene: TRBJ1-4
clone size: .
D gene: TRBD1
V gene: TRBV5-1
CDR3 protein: CASSPQGGVNEKLFF
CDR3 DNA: TGCGCCAGCAGCCCTCAGGGGGGCGTAAATGAAAAACTGTTTTTT

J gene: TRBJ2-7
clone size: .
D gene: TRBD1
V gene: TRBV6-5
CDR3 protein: CASSYGQGDGYEQYF
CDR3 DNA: TGTGCCAGCAGTTACGGACAGGGGGACGGATACGAGCAGTACTTC

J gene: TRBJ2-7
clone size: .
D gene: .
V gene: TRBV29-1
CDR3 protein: CSVRGTSMEQYF
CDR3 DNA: TGCAGCGTTCGGGGGACCAGCATGGAGCAGTACTTC

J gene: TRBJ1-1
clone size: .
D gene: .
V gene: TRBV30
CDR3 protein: CAWSVGFETEAFF
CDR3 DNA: TGTGCCTGGAGTGTCGGGTTCGAAACTGAAGCTTTCTTT

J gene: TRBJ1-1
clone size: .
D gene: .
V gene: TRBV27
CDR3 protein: CASTSQGAMNTEAFF
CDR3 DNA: TGTGCCAGCACCTCACAGGGCGCCATGAACACTGAAGCTTTCTTT

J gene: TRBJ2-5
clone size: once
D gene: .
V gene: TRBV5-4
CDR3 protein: CASSLGQGRQETQYF
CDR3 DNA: TGTGCCAGCAGCTTGGGGCAGGGCAGGCAAGAGACCCAGTACTTC

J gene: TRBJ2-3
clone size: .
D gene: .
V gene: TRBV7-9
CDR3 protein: CASSSVTDTQYF
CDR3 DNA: TGTGCCAGCAGCTCGGTCACAGATACGCAGTATTTT

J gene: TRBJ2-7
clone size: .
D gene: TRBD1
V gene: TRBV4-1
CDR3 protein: CASSQGTGYEQYF
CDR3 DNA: TGCGCCAGCAGCCAAGGGACAGGTTACGAGCAGTACTTC

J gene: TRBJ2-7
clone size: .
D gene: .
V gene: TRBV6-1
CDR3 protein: CASSELGDEQYF
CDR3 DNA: TGTGCCAGCAGTGAGTTAGGGGACGAGCAGTACTTC

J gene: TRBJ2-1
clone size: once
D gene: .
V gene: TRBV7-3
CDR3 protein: CASSFFVGGGNEQFF
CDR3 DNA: TGTGCCAGCAGCTTCTTTGTGGGAGGAGGGAATGAGCAGTTCTTC

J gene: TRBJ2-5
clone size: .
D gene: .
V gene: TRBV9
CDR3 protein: CASSVVASPGETQYF
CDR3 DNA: TGTGCCAGCAGCGTAGTGGCATCGCCGGGGGAGACCCAGTACTTC

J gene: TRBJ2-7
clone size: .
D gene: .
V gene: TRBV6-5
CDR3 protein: CASSPRGGRYEQYF
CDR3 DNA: TGTGCCAGCAGCCCCCGCGGGGGCCGGTACGAGCAGTACTTC

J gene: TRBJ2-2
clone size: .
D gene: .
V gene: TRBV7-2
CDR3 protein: CASSLRVADTGELFF
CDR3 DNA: TGTGCCAGCAGCTTGCGGGTAGCGGACACCGGGGAGCTGTTTTTT

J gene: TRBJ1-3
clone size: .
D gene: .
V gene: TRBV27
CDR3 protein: CASSLSAGGNTIYF
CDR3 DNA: TGTGCCAGCAGTTTATCGGCTGGTGGAAACACCATATATTTT

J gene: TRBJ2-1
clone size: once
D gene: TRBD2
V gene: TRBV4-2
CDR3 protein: CASSHKSLAGVNNEQFF
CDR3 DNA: TGTGCCAGCAGCCATAAATCGCTAGCGGGAGTCAACAATGAGCAGTTCTTC

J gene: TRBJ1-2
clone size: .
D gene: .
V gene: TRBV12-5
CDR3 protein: CASGPADSLYGYTF
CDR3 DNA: TGTGCTAGTGGTCCGGCCGACAGCCTCTATGGCTACACCTTC

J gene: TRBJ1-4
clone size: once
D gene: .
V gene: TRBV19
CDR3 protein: CASSIQGLEKLFF
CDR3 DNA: TGTGCCAGTAGTATTCAGGGTTTGGAAAAACTGTTTTTT

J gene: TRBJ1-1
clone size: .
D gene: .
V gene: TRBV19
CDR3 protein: CASSIGGAEAFF
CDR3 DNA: TGTGCCAGTAGTATCGGCGGGGCTGAAGCTTTCTTT